This T cell receptor beta chain originates from a study of cytomegalovirus exposure and HLA in healthy donors. Points from the study as a whole: In a later analysis, a missense DCLRE1C variant was linked to TCR beta V- and J-gene trimming. Cytomegalovirus association was assigned to about 150 TCR beta chains. A cluster of highly shared sequence variants was likely a sequencing artifact.

Vbeta (60) and Jbeta (13) primers were used in the PCR. Clones were sequenced by immunoSEQ multiplex PCR, and TCRdb holds only the in-frame ones, with some missing. The sample consists of 150,000 to 200,000 clones, around four fifths of them appearing once. The V end was cut by 4 bases, the J end by 4 bases, with 11 bases between. The length of the CDR3 is 14 residues. The germline CDR1 and CDR2 sequences are SNHLY and FYNNEI. About this clone itself: Antigen specificity is unknown.

This clonotype was obtained from a young woman in good health and CMV-seronegative. The V call is TRBV2, the J call TRBJ1-5; D unresolved. Sequencing was performed on PBMCs. Written as DNA, the CDR3 is TGTGCCAGCAGTGCTCTTGTGGAGAATCAGCCCCAGCATTTT. Translation: CASSALVENQPQHF.